Following are 28 T cell receptor beta chains from one sample sequenced in a study of shared clonotypes between healthy human individuals. Sequencing was performed with immunoSEQ multiplex PCR; in TCRdb, only in-frame clones are kept and a portion is missing. This sample has around 2.3 million clones; under 97% occur once, and the top ten carry 0.1% to 0.15%. The material sequenced was naive CD4+ T cells sorted from blood. Subset specified: CD45RA+ positively selected. The receptor source for this set is a man between 18 and 29 years old in good health.

V gene TRBV5-6 combines with J gene TRBJ1-1; no reliable D call. The CDR3 extends over 14 amino acids. Germline V CDR1 and CDR2: SGHDT, YYEEEE. Trimming left V 0 bases short and J 6 bases short, with 12 bases between. The chain's CDR3 is CASSLDFARPEAFF. Written as DNA, the CDR3 is TGTGCCAGCAGCTTGGATTTTGCACGGCCTGAAGCTTTCTTT.

This sequence joins TRBV30 and TRBJ2-7, with D unresolved. The CDR3 loop spans 14 amino acids. Trimming took 5 bases from V and 1 from J, leaving 15 bases between them. Germline CDR1 reads GTSNPN; CDR2 reads SVGIG (reference sequence). CDR3 sequence: CAWSPYRRSYEQYF. CDR3 nucleotide sequence: TGTGCCTGGTCGCCCTATCGGCGGTCCTACGAGCAGTACTTC.

The rearrangement uses TRBV11-1 and TRBJ2-7, with a weak D call TRBD2 (5 bases). CDR1 and CDR2 (germline): SGHAT, FQDESV (reference sequence). This CDR3 spans 13 amino acids. Trimming shortened V by 4 bases and J by 5 bases, and 12 bases separated the two germline ends. CDR3 nucleotide sequence: TGTGCCAGCAGCTCCGGAACGGGGAACGAGCAGTACTTC. Protein product: CASSSGTGNEQYF.

On this clone: This CDR3 is also generated by other DNA sequences in the sample. The CDR3: CASSSGTVQETQYF. The CDR3 region has the DNA TGTGCCAGCAGTTCCGGGACAGTCCAAGAGACCCAGTACTTC. This chain uses TRBV28 with TRBJ2-5, with 7 nucleotides matching TRBD1. The V segment lost 4 bases and the J segment 1 base; nucleotides outside the gene matches: 3. Germline loops: CDR1 MDHEN, CDR2 SYDVKM. This CDR3 is built from 14 residues. The variable domain in full, completed from reference TRBV28 and TRBJ2-5, reads DVKVTQSSRYLVKRTGEKVFLECVQDMDHENMFWYRQDPGLGLRLIYFSYDVKMKEKGDIPEGYSVSREKKERFSLILESASTNQTSMYLCASSSGTVQETQYFGPGTRLLVL.

Regarding this clone: The same CDR3 can be traced to other DNA sequences in this sample. The chain joins TRBV29-1 to TRBJ1-1, with 7 bases identical to TRBD1. Trimming removed 6 bases from V and 5 bases from J; junction bases left unmatched: 6. CDR1 SQVTM and CDR2 ANQGSEA come from the germline V gene. This CDR3 is built from 12 residues. The DNA of the CDR3 is TGCAGCGTCCAGGGGGGATGGACTGAAGCTTTCTTT. Its protein is CSVQGGWTEAFF.

J is TRBJ2-2 and V is TRBV19, with 9 bases identical to TRBD1. Germline-derived CDR1 and CDR2 are LNHDA and SQIVND (reference sequence). The CDR3 length is 16 residues. The V and J ends lost 6 bases and 3 bases, in that order; junction bases with no gene match: 8. CDR3 nucleotides: TGTGCCAGTAGCCCGAACAGGGGGCCGGACACCGGGGAGCTGTTTTTT. Translated, it gives CASSPNRGPDTGELFF.

The V and J genes are TRBV2 and TRBJ1-5; D gene ambiguous. With 6 bases removed from V and 0 bases from J, the gap between germline ends came to 15 bases. The CDR3 has 16 residues. Germline V gene lookup returns CDR1 SNHLY and CDR2 FYNNEI. The CDR3 DNA sequence: TGTGCCAGCAGACTAACGGACGGTTATAGCAATCAGCCCCAGCATTTT. This gives the protein CASRLTDGYSNQPQHF.

V is TRBV27 and J is TRBJ1-2, with D possibly TRBD1 on 5 matching bases. Germline lookup yields CDR1 MNHEY and CDR2 SMNVEV (reference sequence). CDR3 length: 16 residues. Trimming left V 3 bases short and J 2 bases short, with 16 bases between. This CDR3 is CASSFWGGKSNYGYTF. The CDR3 coding sequence is TGTGCCAGCAGTTTTTGGGGCGGGAAATCGAACTATGGCTACACCTTC.

This sequence joins TRBV28 and TRBJ1-2; 8 nucleotides line up with TRBD1. This CDR3 is built from 13 residues. With V trimmed by 6 bases and J by 2 bases, 2 bases remained unmatched. Germline V gives CDR1 MDHEN, CDR2 SYDVKM. CDR3 region: CASRWTGNYGYTF. Written as DNA, the CDR3 is TGTGCCAGCAGGTGGACAGGGAACTATGGCTACACCTTC.

The rearrangement links TRBV30 to TRBJ1-6, with D perhaps TRBD1 (5 bases). V dropped 0 bases and J dropped 9 bases, with 18 bases sitting between them. This CDR3 comprises 16 residues. Germline V gene lookup returns CDR1 GTSNPN and CDR2 SVGIG (reference sequence). The CDR3 DNA follows: TGTGCCTGGAGTGTACTGGGGCGAGGGGTTAGTTCACCCCTCCACTTT. Translated: CAWSVLGRGVSSPLHF.

The chain employs TRBV6-5 and TRBJ2-5; D gene unclear. Germline loops: CDR1 MNHEY, CDR2 SVGAGI. Trimming removed 0 bases from V and 7 bases from J, with 15 bases in between. The CDR3 length is 15 residues. CDR3 coding DNA: TGTGCCAGCAGTTACTCGCAACTCCCCTTGGGGACCCAGTACTTC. Translation gives CASSYSQLPLGTQYF.

The chain carries TRBV19 and TRBJ2-5, with 8 bases fitting TRBD1. The CDR3 extends over 13 amino acids. Germline V gives CDR1 LNHDA, CDR2 SQIVND (reference sequence). The trim removed 2 bases at V and 6 bases at J, leaving 2 bases unmatched. Here the CDR3 reads CASSIQGAKTQYF. Written as DNA, the CDR3 is TGTGCCAGTAGTATACAGGGGGCGAAGACCCAGTACTTC.

The chain couples TRBV6-5 to TRBJ1-2, with D maybe TRBD1 (6 bases). Trimming cost V 6 bases and J 4 bases, with 15 bases left between them. This CDR3 contains 14 residues. The germline gives CDR1 MNHEY, CDR2 SVGAGI. CDR3 bases: TGTGCCAGCAGGGTCGGACAGTCATCCTATGGCTACACCTTC. This encodes CASRVGQSSYGYTF.

The table lists this clone with a count of one. The sample holds other DNA sequences that translate to the same CDR3. This chain links TRBV18 with TRBJ2-7; 9 nucleotides agree with TRBD1. With V trimmed by 3 bases and J by 2 bases, 2 bases remained unmatched. Per germline, CDR1 KGHSH and CDR2 LQKENI. The CDR3 sequence is 14 residues long. In DNA form, the CDR3 reads TGTGCCAGCTCACCCGGACAGGGGACCTACGAGCAGTACTTC. This codes for CASSPGQGTYEQYF. The full variable domain, completed using reference TRBV18 and TRBJ2-7, is NAGVMQNPRHLVRRRGQEARLRCSPMKGHSHVYWYRQLPEEGLKFMVYLQKENIIDESGMPKERFSAEFPKEGPSILRIQQVVRGDSAAYFCASSPGQGTYEQYFGPGTRLTVT.

The rearrangement uses TRBV5-4 and TRBJ2-7; 9 positions agree with TRBD1. The CDR3 contains 15 residues. V was clipped by 6 bases and J by 2 bases; unmatched bases: 9. CDR1 is SGHNT, CDR2 YYREEE, per germline (reference sequence). CDR3 sequence: CASNWGGQGPYEQYF. Written as DNA, the CDR3 is TGTGCCAGCAACTGGGGGGGACAGGGCCCCTACGAGCAGTACTTC.

The chain couples TRBV7-2 to TRBJ2-1, with D possibly being TRBD2 (6 bases). Per the germline V gene, CDR1 is SGHTA and CDR2 is FQGNSA. V shed 1 base and J shed 7 bases, with 20 bases lying between them. CDR3 length equals 17 residues. CDR3 in amino acids: CASSLVELWGVVNEQFF. The DNA of the CDR3 is TGTGCCAGCAGCTTAGTGGAATTGTGGGGGGTAGTAAATGAGCAGTTCTTC.

This rearrangement joins TRBV2 to TRBJ1-5, with D possibly being TRBD1 (5 bases). The CDR3 has 15 residues. Looked up from germline, CDR1 is SNHLY and CDR2 is FYNNEI. Trimming stripped 1 base from V and 7 bases from J, with 14 bases between. This CDR3 reads CASSEVGGQVQPQHF. The CDR3 nucleotides are TGTGCCAGCAGTGAAGTGGGGGGTCAGGTCCAGCCCCAGCATTTT.

The chain recombines TRBV5-5 with TRBJ2-2, with 9 nucleotides matching TRBD1. CDR1 is SGHKS and CDR2 is YYEKEE in the germline V gene (reference sequence). V trimming: 2 bases; J trimming: 7 bases; junction bases outside the gene matches: 15. The CDR3 covers 18 residues. The CDR3 coding sequence is TGTGCCAGCAGCTTAAGGAACACAGGGGGCTCCCGGGTCGGGGAGCTGTTTTTT. This sequence encodes CASSLRNTGGSRVGELFF.

This chain connects TRBV19 to TRBJ1-2; D remains ambiguous. CDR1 and CDR2 from the germline V gene are LNHDA and SQIVND (reference sequence). V was cut by 6 bases and J by 8 bases, with 10 bases left in between. This CDR3 is 11 amino acids long. CDR3 nucleotide sequence: TGTGCCAGTAGGATGACTATGGGCTACACCTTC. Its protein product is CASRMTMGYTF.

The chain carries TRBV11-3 and TRBJ2-3, with D possibly being TRBD2 (5 bases). This CDR3 region has 13 residues. V was cut by 5 bases and J by 8 bases, with 14 bases left in between. The germline CDR1 and CDR2 sequences are SGHNT and YENEEA. CDR3 loop: CASSQRPVATQYF. CDR3 nucleotides: TGTGCCAGCAGCCAGCGGCCTGTTGCTACGCAGTATTTT.

For this clone: This CDR3 is also generated by other DNA sequences in the sample. V is TRBV6-5 and J is TRBJ1-5; TRBD1 aligns across 7 bases. Losses at the gene ends were 4 bases for V and 0 bases for J; bases not matched to a gene: 3. The CDR3 sequence is 15 residues long. From germline, CDR1 is MNHEY and CDR2 SVGAGI. The CDR3 here is CASSSQGYSNQPQHF. The DNA of the CDR3 is TGTGCCAGCAGTTCACAGGGGTATAGCAATCAGCCCCAGCATTTT.

This clone showed up just once. J is TRBJ2-3 and V is TRBV5-1; D may be TRBD1 (5 bases). V lost 0 bases and J 2 bases, leaving 10 bases between the germline ends. The germline V gene encodes CDR1 SGHRS and CDR2 YFSETQ. The CDR3 is 15 amino acids. Here the CDR3 reads CASSLAGQLTDTQYF. CDR3 nucleotide sequence: TGCGCCAGCAGCTTGGCCGGACAACTCACAGATACGCAGTATTTT.

The chain combines TRBV4-1 with TRBJ1-5; D is unclear. Trimming removed 0 bases from V and 6 bases from J, with 6 bases in between. Germline assignment: CDR1 MGHRA and CDR2 YSYEKL. The CDR3 loop spans 13 amino acids. In DNA form, the CDR3 reads TGCGCCAGCAGCCAAGAGAGGGCTCAGCCCCAGCATTTT. Amino acid sequence: CASSQERAQPQHF.

The CDR3 DNA reads as TGTGCCAGCAGCAAGTCCTACGAGCAGTACTTC. It specifies CASSKSYEQYF. The chain couples TRBV7-9 to TRBJ2-7; no firm D call. The CDR3 runs 11 residues. CDR1 SEHNR and CDR2 FQNEAQ come from the germline V gene (reference sequence). V gave up 5 bases and J gave up 1 base, with 3 bases separating them.

The chain recombines TRBV10-2 with TRBJ2-7; TRBD1 matches at 8 bases. Germline V gene data show CDR1 as WSHSY and CDR2 as SAAADI. The CDR3 has 14 amino acids. J was trimmed by 0 bases and V by 6 bases; bases with no gene match: 4. CDR3 sequence reads: CASRYGQGSYEQYF. In DNA, the CDR3 is TGCGCCAGCAGATACGGACAGGGCTCCTACGAGCAGTACTTC.

The chain combines TRBV5-6 with TRBJ1-4; tentative D call: TRBD1 (6 bases). CDR1 SGHDT and CDR2 YYEEEE come from the germline V gene. The CDR3 consists of 15 residues. The V end lost 0 bases, the J end lost 7 bases, and 13 bases lay between the germline ends. CDR3 in DNA: TGTGCCAGCAGCTTGGCCGGGTGGGGGCTTGAAAAACTGTTTTTT. Translating it yields CASSLAGWGLEKLFF.

The V and J genes are TRBV29-1 and TRBJ1-5; D possibly corresponds to TRBD1 (5 bases). The CDR3 consists of 14 residues. The germline gives CDR1 SQVTM, CDR2 ANQGSEA. The ends were cut back, 0 bases at V and 9 bases at J, with 15 bases in the middle. In DNA form, the CDR3 reads TGCAGCGTTGAAGAGGGGCAGGCCGGCGGGCCCCAGCATTTT. It specifies CSVEEGQAGGPQHF.

This clone appeared once. The chain has TRBV15 and TRBJ1-2; 10 nucleotides align to TRBD1. CDR3 size: 14 residues. Trimming removed 5 bases from V and 8 bases from J; junction bases left unmatched: 8. The V gene's germline CDR1 is LNHNV and CDR2 YYDKDF (reference sequence). The CDR3 reads CATSGLGQGTGYTF. The CDR3, as DNA: TGTGCCACCAGCGGCTTGGGACAGGGGACGGGCTACACCTTC.